The TCR beta chain under discussion was sequenced for a study of blood T cell repertoires in COVID-19. Only a few counts were recorded for this clone. V lost 7 bases, J lost 0 bases, and 10 bases lay in between. CDR3 length equals 13 residues. Germline CDR1 SEHNR, CDR2 FQNEAQ (reference sequence). Using immunoSEQ multiplex PCR, the repertoire was profiled, and TCRdb retains in-frame clones only, with some absent. The table shows 110,000 or so clones, with just under 90% occurring only once. This sequence was found in a woman in her 50s with acute or convalescent COVID-19. Sequencing used peripheral blood. The J gene is TRBJ2-7, the V gene TRBV7-9, with a weak D call TRBD1 (5 bases). The CDR3 nucleotides are TGTGCCAGCAAGGCAGACAGCTCCTACGAGCAGTACTTC. Residues: CASKADSSYEQYF.